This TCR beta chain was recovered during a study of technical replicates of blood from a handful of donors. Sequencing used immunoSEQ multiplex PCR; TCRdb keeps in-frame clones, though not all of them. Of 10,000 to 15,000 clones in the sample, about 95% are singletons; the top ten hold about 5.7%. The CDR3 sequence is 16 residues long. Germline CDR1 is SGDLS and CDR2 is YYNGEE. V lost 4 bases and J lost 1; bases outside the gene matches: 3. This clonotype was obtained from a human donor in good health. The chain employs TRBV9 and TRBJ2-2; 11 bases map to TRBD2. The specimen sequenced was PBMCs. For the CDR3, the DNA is TGTGCCAGCAGCCAAGGGACTAGCGGGAACACCGGGGAGCTGTTTTTT. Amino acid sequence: CASSQGTSGNTGELFF.